A single sample gave rise to the 22 T cell receptor beta chains below, sequenced in a study of cytomegalovirus exposure and HLA in healthy donors. The PCR was carried out with 60 Vbeta primers and 13 Jbeta primers. TCRdb keeps only in-frame clones here, not all; method: immunoSEQ multiplex PCR. There are 150,000 or so clones in the sample; under 85% occur only once, and 3.5% to 5% lies in the top ten. The specimen sequenced was PBMCs. These receptors all come from a man in his forties or fifties in good health and CMV-seropositive.

This clone was observed a few times. The chain links TRBV11-2 to TRBJ2-7, with 7 bases lining up with TRBD1. From germline, CDR1 is SGHAT and CDR2 FQNNGV. This CDR3 has 15 residues. With V trimmed by 0 bases and J by 3 bases, 5 bases remained unmatched. CDR3 loop: CASSLDRGQFYEQYF. Written as DNA, the CDR3 is TGTGCCAGCAGCTTAGATAGGGGACAGTTCTACGAGCAGTACTTC.

This clone has only a few counts. This rearrangement joins TRBV6-1 to TRBJ2-3; maybe TRBD2 (6 bases). V was clipped by 2 bases and J by 1 base, with 19 bases between them. The CDR3 is 18 residues long. Germline CDR1 reads MNHNS; CDR2 reads SASEGT. CDR3 loop: CASSESRLGGKGTDTQYF. As DNA, the CDR3 is TGTGCCAGCAGTGAATCCCGGTTGGGCGGGAAAGGCACAGATACGCAGTATTTT.

J is TRBJ1-1 and V is TRBV21-1; the table's TRBD1 call for D was not verified on the DNA. TRBV21-1 is described as a pseudogene. CDR3 length: 22 residues. The CDR3 is CASSKVRTGGHVLAPRNTEAFF. The DNA for the CDR3 is TGTGCCAGCAGCAAAGTTAGGACAGGGGGCCACGTTTTGGCCCCACGAAACACTGAAGCTTTCTTT.

The chain is built from TRBV15 and TRBJ2-3; D is unclear. Trimming left V 1 base short and J 4 bases short, with 6 bases between. Germline assignment: CDR1 LNHNV and CDR2 YYDKDF (reference sequence). This CDR3 spans 13 amino acids. Here the CDR3 DNA reads TGTGCCACCAGCAGAGCCCCGGCAGATACGCAGTATTTT. Protein sequence: CATSRAPADTQYF.

The rearrangement joins TRBV18 to TRBJ2-3, with 12 bases that match TRBD2. Germline-derived CDR1 and CDR2 are KGHSH and LQKENI. V trimming: 6 bases; J trimming: 5 bases; junction bases outside the gene matches: 3. The CDR3 loop spans 14 amino acids. CDR3 region: CASSWTSGEDTQYF. The CDR3 DNA sequence: TGTGCCAGCTCTTGGACTAGCGGGGAAGATACGCAGTATTTT. Based on the CDR3 plus reference TRBV18 and TRBJ2-3, the full variable domain is NAGVMQNPRHLVRRRGQEARLRCSPMKGHSHVYWYRQLPEEGLKFMVYLQKENIIDESGMPKERFSAEFPKEGPSILRIQQVVRGDSAAYFCASSWTSGEDTQYFGPGTRLTVL.

This rearrangement joins TRBV19 to TRBJ1-4; TRBD1 agrees at 10 bases. The CDR3 totals 13 residues. Unmatched junction bases numbered 5, after V lost 5 bases and J lost 11 bases. Germline V gene lookup returns CDR1 LNHDA and CDR2 SQIVND (reference sequence). Here the CDR3 DNA reads TGTGCCAGTAGTCCCATGGACAGGGGGAAACTGTTTTTT. This gives the protein CASSPMDRGKLFF.

The chain joins TRBV28 to TRBJ2-7; tentative D call: TRBD1 (6 bases). The V end was cut by 5 bases, the J end by 0 bases, with 11 bases between. CDR1 is MDHEN, CDR2 SYDVKM, per germline. The CDR3 extends over 14 amino acids. In DNA form, the CDR3 reads TGTGCCAGCAGTCTCCAGGGGACCTCCTACGAGCAGTACTTC. It specifies CASSLQGTSYEQYF.

The V call is TRBV30, the J call TRBJ2-7; 8 bases map to TRBD1. CDR3 length equals 15 residues. Germline V gene lookup returns CDR1 GTSNPN and CDR2 SVGIG (reference sequence). After removal of 3 bases from V and 4 bases from J, the junction contained 11 bases not matched to a gene. CDR3 sequence (DNA): TGTGCCTGGAGAACCGGGACAGGCCTTGTATACGAGCAGTACTTC. Protein product: CAWRTGTGLVYEQYF.

For this clone: The same CDR3 is also encoded by other DNA sequences in this sample. The chain employs TRBV27 and TRBJ2-1; tentatively, D is TRBD2 (6 bases). Germline V gene lookup returns CDR1 MNHEY and CDR2 SMNVEV (reference sequence). The V end lost 3 bases, the J end lost 1 base, and 10 bases lay between the germline ends. CDR3 size: 15 residues. The CDR3 nucleotides are TGTGCCAGCAGTTTGGGGCTAGCGTCCTACAATGAGCAGTTCTTC. Translation gives CASSLGLASYNEQFF.

The chain links TRBV7-2 to TRBJ2-7; D unclear. Germline V gene data show CDR1 as SGHTA and CDR2 as FQGNSA. Trimming left V 5 bases short and J 0 bases short, with 5 bases between. This CDR3 comprises 12 residues. The chain's CDR3 is CASSLFSYEQYF. Here the CDR3 DNA reads TGTGCCAGCAGCCTTTTCTCCTACGAGCAGTACTTC.

V is TRBV28 and J is TRBJ2-3; D gene unclear. The CDR3 loop spans 10 amino acids. Germline V CDR1 and CDR2: MDHEN, SYDVKM. V was shortened by 8 bases and J by 6 bases, with 6 bases between the two germline ends. The CDR3 DNA reads as TGTGCCAGCTCTGTGGATACGCAGTATTTT. As protein: CASSVDTQYF.

The chain couples TRBV28 to TRBJ1-6, with 9 positions matching TRBD1. Per the germline V gene, CDR1 is MDHEN and CDR2 is SYDVKM. The CDR3 length is 15 residues. The trim removed 1 base at V and 10 bases at J, leaving 5 bases unmatched. CDR3 nucleotides: TGTGCCAGCAGTTTATACACAGGGGGCAGGTCACCCCTCCACTTT. Translating it yields CASSLYTGGRSPLHF. The whole variable domain, filled in from reference TRBV28 and TRBJ1-6, reads DVKVTQSSRYLVKRTGEKVFLECVQDMDHENMFWYRQDPGLGLRLIYFSYDVKMKEKGDIPEGYSVSREKKERFSLILESASTNQTSMYLCASSLYTGGRSPLHFGNGTRLTVT.

This clone showed up just once. In DNA, the CDR3 is TGTGCCAGCAGTCCAGGACTAGCGGGAGAGAATGAGCAGTTCTTC. It specifies CASSPGLAGENEQFF. The genes are TRBV6-5 and TRBJ2-1; 13 bases are a match to TRBD2. The germline CDR1 and CDR2 sequences are MNHEY and SVGAGI. Trimming at V came to 5 bases and at J to 7 bases, leaving 5 bases not matched to a gene. CDR3 length equals 15 residues.

This sequence joins TRBV29-1 and TRBJ2-7; a possible D gene is TRBD2 (5 bases). The CDR3 runs 15 residues. The V end was cut by 4 bases, the J end by 2 bases, with 18 bases between. Germline CDR1 and CDR2: SQVTM and ANQGSEA. CDR3 sequence (DNA): TGCAGCGTTGGACTTGGCGGGCCCACACCCTACGAGCAGTACTTC. As protein: CSVGLGGPTPYEQYF.

This chain uses TRBV30 with TRBJ1-1; weak D call: TRBD1 (5 bases). CDR1 GTSNPN and CDR2 SVGIG come from the germline V gene (reference sequence). Trimming left V 3 bases short and J 9 bases short, with 14 bases between. This CDR3 is built from 12 residues. In DNA form, the CDR3 reads TGTGCCTGGAGCCAGCGGGGGATCCAAGCTTTCTTT. It encodes CAWSQRGIQAFF. The full variable domain, its missing parts supplied by reference TRBV30 and TRBJ1-1, is SQTIHQWPATLVQPVGSPLSLECTVEGTSNPNLYWYRQAAGRGLQLLFYSVGIGQISSEVPQNLSASRPQDRQFILSSKKLLLSDSGFYLCAWSQRGIQAFFGQGTRLTVV.

The V call is TRBV7-3, the J call TRBJ1-4, with D uncertain. The V and J ends lost 5 bases and 5 bases respectively, with 12 bases between them. The CDR3 spans 14 residues. Germline lookup yields CDR1 SGHTA and CDR2 FQGTGA. The CDR3 spells CASSSREGNEKLFF. CDR3 DNA sequence: TGTGCCAGCAGCAGCCGGGAGGGAAATGAAAAACTGTTTTTT.

This clone was counted only a few times. The rearrangement uses TRBV7-3 and TRBJ2-1; 14 bases match TRBD2. CDR1 is SGHTA and CDR2 is FQGTGA in the germline V gene. The CDR3 is made up of 16 amino acids. With V trimmed by 5 bases and J by 5 bases, 5 bases remained unmatched. The DNA of the CDR3 is TGTGCCAGCAGCCTCGGACTAGCGGGAGGCCACAATGAGCAGTTCTTC. Translated: CASSLGLAGGHNEQFF.

A note on this clone: The germline gene is not matched at one end of the junction; a read error may be the cause. The rearrangement joins TRBV7-9 to TRBJ2-7; TRBD2 matches at 11 bases. This CDR3 is 16 amino acids long. CDR1 and CDR2 from the germline V gene are SEHNR and FQNEAQ (reference sequence). The CDR3 here is CSSSSTSGTSSYEQYF. The CDR3 region has the DNA TGTTCCAGCAGCTCGACTAGCGGGACGAGCTCCTACGAGCAGTACTTC.

The CDR3 DNA reads TGTGCCACCAGCAGAGATCACCTAAGCTCCTATAATTCACCCCTCCACTTT. Protein product: CATSRDHLSSYNSPLHF. The rearrangement links TRBV15 to TRBJ1-6; D gene uncertain. V lost 0 bases and J lost 0, with 9 bases in between. The CDR3 consists of 17 residues. Per germline, CDR1 LNHNV and CDR2 YYDKDF (reference sequence).

This clone showed up just a few times. The V and J genes are TRBV5-1 and TRBJ2-7; 7 nucleotides align to TRBD2. Germline V gene lookup returns CDR1 SGHRS and CDR2 YFSETQ. Trimming removed 0 bases from V and 4 bases from J; junction bases left unmatched: 4. CDR3 size: 14 residues. The CDR3 DNA sequence: TGCGCCAGCAGCTTGGGGCGCGGGAGTTACGAGCAGTACTTC. Its protein is CASSLGRGSYEQYF.

Concerning this clone: A read error may account for a junction end that differs from germline. V and J are TRBV5-1 and TRBJ1-4; the D gene is possibly TRBD1 (6 bases). The CDR3 extends over 16 amino acids. Germline V gene sequence: CDR1 SGHRS, CDR2 YFSETQ. The CDR3 protein is CASNPGDDGTTKNLFF. The CDR3 DNA follows: TGCGCCAGCAACCCAGGGGATGACGGGACAACTAAAAACCTGTTTTTT.

The CDR3 coding sequence is TGTGCCAGCAGCCCCGAGACTAGCCTGGTCCAGTTCTTC. It codes for CASSPETSLVQFF. The genes are TRBV7-9 and TRBJ2-1, with TRBD2 matching over 7 bases. This CDR3 region has 13 residues. Germline lookup yields CDR1 SEHNR and CDR2 FQNEAQ (reference sequence). V lost 5 bases, J lost 13 bases, and 11 bases stayed unmatched.